What follows are 22 T cell receptor beta chains derived from one specimen sequenced in a study of T cells in Graves' hyperthyroidism and ophthalmopathy. RNA transcripts gave rise to amplified TCR beta CDR3 regions. HTBI primers were employed in a first-round RT-PCR of the TCR CDR3. TCRdb reprocessed the multiplex PCR reads via MiXCR and lists one record per CDR3 protein. Of roughly 750,000 distinct CDR3 sequences detected, around 15% appear once; the ten largest clones hold 8.4%. The material sequenced was blood. The receptors derive from a man aged 18 to 30 with Graves' hyperthyroidism.

This clonotype was counted many times. J is TRBJ1-5 and V is TRBV6-2 or TRBV6-3, with 7 bases fitting TRBD1. V shed 2 bases, J shed 2 bases, and the junction held 0 bases outside the gene matches. Germline CDR1 MNHEY, CDR2 SVGEGT. The CDR3 extends over 14 amino acids. In nucleotides, the CDR3 is TGTGCCAGCAGTTACAGGGGGCGCAATCAGCCCCAGCATTTT. Residues: CASSYRGRNQPQHF.

The J gene is TRBJ2-3, the V gene TRBV25-1, with D tentatively TRBD1 (6 bases). Trimming pared 8 bases from V and 3 bases from J, leaving 9 bases between. Germline V CDR1 and CDR2: MGHDK, SYGVNS. The CDR3 contains 12 residues. Written as DNA, the CDR3 is TGTGCCAGCCAGGGGTGGACAGATACGCAGTATTTT. Translation: CASQGWTDTQYF. The whole variable domain, remainder taken from reference TRBV25-1 and TRBJ2-3, is EADIYQTPRYLVIGTGKKITLECSQTMGHDKMYWYQQDPGMELHLIHYSYGVNSTEKGDLSSESTVSRIRTEHFPLTLESARPSHTSQYLCASQGWTDTQYFGPGTRLTVL.

In DNA form, the CDR3 reads TGTGCCAGCAGCTTAGTAGCGACTAGCGGGAGTGGGTCCTACAATGAGCAGTTCTTC. The encoded protein is CASSLVATSGSGSYNEQFF. The gene calls are TRBV7-9 and TRBJ2-1, with 12 nucleotides matching TRBD2. The V and J ends lost 1 base and 1 base, in that order; junction bases with no gene match: 8. Germline V gives CDR1 SEHNR, CDR2 FQNEAQ (reference sequence). This CDR3 region has 19 residues.

The V gene is TRBV7-9, the J gene TRBJ1-1, with D tentatively TRBD1 (5 bases). The CDR3 extends over 14 amino acids. V lost 3 bases, J lost 3 bases, and 11 bases lay in between. CDR1 and CDR2 from the germline V gene are SEHNR and FQNEAQ (reference sequence). This CDR3 is CASSFSGADTEAFF. CDR3 coding DNA: TGTGCCAGCAGCTTTAGCGGGGCAGACACTGAAGCTTTCTTT.

This clonotype was counted many times. V usage is TRBV11-2 and J usage is TRBJ2-1, with D maybe TRBD2 (7 bases). Germline V CDR1 and CDR2: SGHAT, FQNNGV. Trimming took 3 bases from V and 3 from J, leaving 15 bases between them. The CDR3 length is 16 residues. CDR3 DNA: TGTGCCAGCAGCTTCAGGGGAGGGACCCACTACAATGAGCAGTTCTTC. It specifies CASSFRGGTHYNEQFF.

V is TRBV29-1 and J is TRBJ2-1; the match to TRBD2 covers 11 bases. Germline trimming cut 6 bases from V and 2 bases from J; bases unmatched to any gene: 6. Germline V lookup: CDR1 SQVTM, CDR2 ANQGSEA. This CDR3 is built from 15 residues. The CDR3 DNA sequence: TGCAGCGTGGGCGGACTAGCGGGTGCCTACAATGAGCAGTTCTTC. It codes for CSVGGLAGAYNEQFF.

This clonotype was seen many times. The CDR3: CASSSLGQGGDEQFF. In DNA, the CDR3 is TGTGCCAGCAGTTCATTGGGACAGGGAGGGGATGAGCAGTTCTTC. The chain uses TRBV28 and TRBJ2-1; TRBD1 aligns across 9 bases. In germline, CDR1 is MDHEN, CDR2 SYDVKM. The CDR3 spans 15 residues. Germline trimming cut 4 bases from V and 8 bases from J; bases unmatched to any gene: 9.

The J gene is TRBJ1-3, the V gene TRBV4-3; 8 bases agree with TRBD1. The germline V gene has CDR1 LGHNA and CDR2 YSLEER. The junction had 13 bases not matched to a gene; V was cut back by 0 bases and J by 0 bases. The CDR3 covers 20 residues. This CDR3 reads CASSQDRGQGYPVSGNTIYF. For the CDR3, the DNA is TGCGCCAGCAGCCAAGATCGAGGACAGGGCTACCCGGTCTCTGGAAACACCATATATTTT.

The chain links TRBV7-9 to TRBJ2-5, with 8 bases identical to TRBD1. Germline V CDR1 and CDR2: SEHNR, FQNEAQ (reference sequence). The V segment lost 5 bases and the J segment 5 bases; nucleotides outside the gene matches: 10. The CDR3 covers 15 residues. The CDR3 here is CASSADRDQFETQYF. The CDR3 bases are TGTGCCAGCAGCGCGGACAGGGACCAGTTCGAGACCCAGTACTTC.

V gene TRBV28 combines with J gene TRBJ1-4; D is unclear. This CDR3 spans 13 amino acids. Deletions cut 2 bases from V and 7 bases from J, with 8 bases between. CDR1 MDHEN and CDR2 SYDVKM come from the germline V gene. The CDR3 is CASSLRTVEKLFF. The CDR3 DNA sequence: TGTGCCAGCAGTTTAAGGACTGTTGAAAAACTGTTTTTT.

V and J are TRBV16 and TRBJ1-4; D gene uncertain. This CDR3 is 16 amino acids long. The germline V and J ends were trimmed by 4 bases and 0 bases, with 12 bases remaining between them. The germline CDR1 and CDR2 sequences are KGHSY and FQNENV. This CDR3 is CASSPVDRATNEKLFF. The DNA of the CDR3 is TGTGCCAGCAGCCCTGTCGATAGAGCAACTAATGAAAAACTGTTTTTT. Drawing the rest from reference TRBV16 and TRBJ1-4, the complete variable domain is GEEVAQTPKHLVRGEGQKAKLYCAPIKGHSYVFWYQQVLKNEFKFLISFQNENVFDETGMPKERFSAKCLPNSPCSLEIQATKLEDSAVYFCASSPVDRATNEKLFFGSGTQLSVL.

Comment on this clonotype: A much larger clone differs by one base, so this may be a read error. The chain recombines TRBV29-1 with TRBJ2-1; 8 bases are shared with TRBD1. TRBJ2-7 explains the end of the DNA better; the J call may be wrong. This CDR3 contains 13 residues. The germline V gene encodes CDR1 SQVTM and CDR2 ANQGSEA. CDR3 DNA sequence: TGCAGCGTTCAGGACAGGGAGTACAATGAGCAGTACTTC. This encodes CSVQDREYNEQYF.

This clonotype has ten or more counts. This chain uses TRBV5-6 with TRBJ2-7; 12 bases agree with TRBD2. Per the germline V gene, CDR1 is SGHDT and CDR2 is YYEEEE. The trim removed 1 base at V and 5 bases at J, leaving 4 bases unmatched. This CDR3 has 15 residues. The DNA for the CDR3 is TGTGCCAGCAGCTTGTTCAGGACTAGCGGGAACGAGCAGTACTTC. It specifies CASSLFRTSGNEQYF.

This clonotype was seen more than once but under ten times. The rearrangement joins TRBV4-1 to TRBJ2-1, with 10 bases aligning to TRBD1. With 4 bases clipped from V and 7 bases from J, the junction kept 7 bases outside the gene matches. The CDR3 length is 15 residues. In germline, CDR1 is MGHRA, CDR2 YSYEKL. This chain's CDR3 is CASSRDRGRGNEQFF. The CDR3 DNA sequence: TGCGCCAGCAGCCGAGACAGGGGGCGAGGGAATGAGCAGTTCTTC.

This clonotype was counted only a few times. A much larger clone differs by one base, so this may be a read error. The chain recombines TRBV6-4 with TRBJ2-3, with 11 bases fitting TRBD2. CDR1 and CDR2 from the germline V gene are MRHNA and SNTAGT. This CDR3 has 15 residues. Germline trimming cut 5 bases from V and 4 bases from J; bases unmatched to any gene: 5. The CDR3 loop reads CASSLAGGIADTQYF. The CDR3 DNA reads as TGTGCCAGCAGTTTAGCGGGAGGGATCGCAGATACGCAGTATTTT.

The rearrangement joins TRBV5-1 to TRBJ2-1; 10 positions match TRBD1. CDR3 size: 13 residues. Losses at the gene ends were 10 bases for V and 6 bases for J; bases not matched to a gene: 7. CDR1 is SGHRS and CDR2 is YFSETQ in the germline V gene. Here the CDR3 reads CASSRDRGNEQFF. The CDR3 region has the DNA TGCGCCTCCTCCCGGGACAGGGGCAATGAGCAGTTCTTC.

This chain links TRBV24-1 with TRBJ2-3, with D perhaps TRBD1 (8 bases). Trimming took off 5 bases at V and 9 bases at J, with 14 bases between the two ends. Germline lookup yields CDR1 KGHDR and CDR2 SFDVKD. The CDR3 spans 13 residues. This CDR3 reads CATSAGQGGTQYF. Here the CDR3 DNA reads TGTGCCACCAGTGCTGGACAGGGAGGGACGCAGTATTTT.

This clonotype showed up many times. J is TRBJ2-7 and V is TRBV2; 8 bases agree with TRBD2. In germline, CDR1 is SNHLY, CDR2 FYNNEI. The CDR3 spans 12 residues. J was trimmed by 2 bases and V by 7 bases; bases with no gene match: 1. The CDR3: CASKRGTYEQYF. DNA for the CDR3: TGTGCCAGCAAGCGGGGGACCTACGAGCAGTACTTC.

The chain recombines TRBV6-6 with TRBJ2-2; 12 bases fit TRBD2. The length of the CDR3 is 16 residues. V lost 0 bases to trimming and J lost 6 bases; unmatched junction nucleotides: 2. Germline V gene sequence: CDR1 MNHNY, CDR2 SVGAGI (reference sequence). The CDR3 region is CASSYSPSGRAGELFF. The CDR3 coding sequence is TGTGCCAGCAGTTACTCGCCTAGCGGGAGGGCCGGGGAGCTGTTTTTT.

The V gene is TRBV6-4, the J gene TRBJ2-1; TRBD2 matches 11 bases. With 8 bases clipped from V and 0 bases from J, the junction kept 9 bases outside the gene matches. The germline gives CDR1 MRHNA, CDR2 SNTAGT. The CDR3 runs 17 residues. The CDR3 DNA follows: TGTGCCAGCTCTACCGCTAGCGGGAGGAGCTCCTACAATGAGCAGTTCTTC. Protein product: CASSTASGRSSYNEQFF.

In DNA, the CDR3 is TGTGCCAGCAGCCAAGGACAGGGGATCACCGGGGAGCTGTTTTTT. Protein: CASSQGQGITGELFF. The rearrangement joins TRBV3-1 to TRBJ2-2; 8 bases line up with TRBD1. Germline-derived CDR1 and CDR2 are LGHDT and YNNKEL (reference sequence). After removal of 1 base from V and 4 bases from J, the junction contained 2 bases not matched to a gene. The CDR3 is made up of 15 amino acids.

This clonotype has just a few counts. The chain has TRBV5-1 and TRBJ2-2; no reliable D call. The ends were cut back, 3 bases at V and 1 base at J, with 7 bases in the middle. The CDR3 is made up of 14 amino acids. Germline loops: CDR1 SGHRS, CDR2 YFSETQ. This CDR3 reads CASSSTGNTGELFF. As DNA, the CDR3 is TGCGCCAGCAGCTCGACGGGGAACACCGGGGAGCTGTTTTTT.